Below, 24 T cell receptor beta chains from the same sample are listed, as sequenced in a study of technical replicates of blood from a few donors. Assay: immunoSEQ multiplex PCR; the TCRdb copy retains only in-frame clones and omits some. The sample has some 56,000 clones; just under 95% are singletons. The sequencing input was PBMCs. The receptors were sampled from a human donor in good health. Some clones in this sample may be carry-over from other donors' samples.

This chain uses TRBV2 with TRBJ2-2, with D hard to call. The germline gives CDR1 SNHLY, CDR2 FYNNEI. V dropped 10 bases and J dropped 1 base, with 7 bases sitting between them. The CDR3 consists of 12 residues. DNA of the CDR3: TGTGCCACACACAAGAACACCGGGGAGCTGTTTTTT. Translation: CATHKNTGELFF.

The chain joins TRBV2 to TRBJ1-2, with TRBD1 identical over 8 bases. Germline V CDR1 and CDR2: SNHLY, FYNNEI. This CDR3 region has 14 residues. Trimming took 5 bases from V and 2 from J; bases not matched to a gene: 4. The CDR3 sequence is CASSRQGSNYGYTF. In nucleotides, the CDR3 is TGTGCCAGCAGTCGACAGGGGAGCAACTATGGCTACACCTTC.

The chain couples TRBV7-2 to TRBJ1-3; D gene unclear. In germline, CDR1 is SGHTA, CDR2 FQGNSA. V was pared by 5 bases and J by 4 bases, with 15 bases between. The CDR3 extends over 15 amino acids. The DNA for the CDR3 is TGTGCCAGCAGCCTTAGTGGTCCTCCGGGAAACACCATATATTTT. Its translation is CASSLSGPPGNTIYF.

The chain combines TRBV7-9 with TRBJ2-7; D not resolved. V lost 2 bases and J lost 5, with 10 bases in between. This CDR3 region has 13 residues. Germline assignment: CDR1 SEHNR and CDR2 FQNEAQ (reference sequence). In DNA, the CDR3 is TGTGCCAGCAGCTTATCCAATACGGACGAGCAGTACTTC. This translates into CASSLSNTDEQYF.

The chain joins TRBV4-1 to TRBJ1-5; perhaps TRBD1 as D (6 bases). Trimming took 3 bases from V and 6 from J, leaving 15 bases between them. CDR3 length equals 15 residues. CDR1 is MGHRA, CDR2 YSYEKL, per germline. CDR3 DNA sequence: TGCGCCAGCAGCCAGGACAGCAGGGTCGCTCAGCCCCAGCATTTT. It specifies CASSQDSRVAQPQHF.

The chain has TRBV5-4 and TRBJ2-1; a possible D gene is TRBD2 (5 bases). The CDR3 has 13 residues. CDR1 and CDR2 (germline): SGHNT, YYREEE (reference sequence). Trimming shortened V by 3 bases and J by 3 bases, and 7 bases separated the two germline ends. The CDR3 loop is CASSWRYYNEQFF. The DNA of the CDR3 is TGTGCCAGCAGCTGGAGGTACTACAATGAGCAGTTCTTC.

The V call is TRBV10-3, the J call TRBJ2-7; the match to TRBD1 covers 7 bases. The CDR3 spans 13 residues. V lost 5 bases, J lost 2 bases, and 3 bases stayed unmatched. CDR1 and CDR2 (germline): ENHRY, SYGVKD. CDR3 region: CAISQTGPYEQYF. For the CDR3, the DNA is TGTGCCATCAGTCAGACAGGGCCCTACGAGCAGTACTTC.

The chain recombines TRBV18 with TRBJ2-7; TRBD1 matches 12 bases. The junction had 14 bases not matched to a gene; V was cut back by 4 bases and J by 7 bases. This CDR3 has 17 amino acids. Germline CDR1 and CDR2: KGHSH and LQKENI. In DNA, the CDR3 is TGTGCCAGCTCACTCTCCCCCCCGGGACAGGGGGCGGGAGAGCAGTACTTC. Protein sequence: CASSLSPPGQGAGEQYF.

The J gene is TRBJ1-3, the V gene TRBV5-8, with TRBD1 as a possible D gene (6 bases). V was pared by 10 bases and J by 0 bases, with 11 bases between. There are 13 residues in the CDR3. Germline V CDR1 and CDR2: SGHTS, YDEGEE. CDR3 coding DNA: TGTGCCCAGGCGGGGGCCTCTGGAAACACCATATATTTT. This translates into CAQAGASGNTIYF.

This clone was observed once. The J gene is TRBJ1-2, the V gene TRBV11-1, with TRBD1 as a possible D gene (6 bases). Looked up from germline, CDR1 is SGHAT and CDR2 is FQDESV (reference sequence). The CDR3 consists of 13 residues. Trimming cost V 5 bases and J 2 bases, with 9 bases left between them. The CDR3, as DNA: TGTGCCAGCAGCAAAGACAGGAACTATGGCTACACCTTC. This gives the protein CASSKDRNYGYTF.

The chain combines TRBV7-9 with TRBJ2-7, with a possible D match to TRBD2 (6 bases). The germline V and J ends were trimmed by 5 bases and 3 bases, with 17 bases remaining between them. CDR1 and CDR2 (germline): SEHNR, FQNEAQ (reference sequence). The CDR3 covers 15 residues. CDR3 residues: CASSRREDNDYEQYF. The CDR3 bases are TGTGCCAGCAGCCGAAGGGAGGACAACGACTACGAGCAGTACTTC.

CDR3 sequence: CASSQDPTDRTEAFF. The CDR3 nucleotides read TGCGCCAGCAGCCAAGATCCCACTGATCGCACTGAAGCTTTCTTT. V gene TRBV4-1 combines with J gene TRBJ1-1; no clear D. The V gene's germline CDR1 is MGHRA and CDR2 YSYEKL. The CDR3 is 15 amino acids. Trimming pared 0 bases from V and 4 bases from J, leaving 12 bases between.

The J gene is TRBJ2-1, the V gene TRBV7-9; TRBD1 matches at 9 bases. J was trimmed by 8 bases and V by 3 bases; bases with no gene match: 11. The CDR3 has 16 amino acids. The germline CDR1 and CDR2 sequences are SEHNR and FQNEAQ (reference sequence). CDR3 region: CASSFTTGTGYYEQFF. The CDR3 DNA follows: TGTGCCAGCAGCTTCACCACTGGGACAGGGTATTATGAGCAGTTCTTC.

The V call is TRBV23-1, the J call TRBJ2-3; tentatively, D is TRBD1 (5 bases). TRBV23-1 belongs to the ORF category, with a function that is uncertain. The CDR3 covers 15 residues. The germline V and J ends were trimmed by 3 bases and 0 bases, with 10 bases remaining between them. The CDR3 nucleotides are TGCGCCAGCAGTCAGGGGCGGCATAGCACAGATACGCAGTATTTT. Encoded protein: CASSQGRHSTDTQYF.

V usage is TRBV4-3 and J usage is TRBJ1-2, with 12 bases matching TRBD1. V gave up 3 bases and J gave up 3 bases; unmatched junction bases: 5. This CDR3 contains 16 residues. Germline-derived CDR1 and CDR2 are LGHNA and YSLEER. The CDR3, as DNA: TGCGCCAGCAGCCAGACCGGGACAGGGGGCTACTATGGCTACACCTTC. Translating gives CASSQTGTGGYYGYTF.

The gene calls are TRBV29-1 and TRBJ2-1; 7 bases are shared with TRBD2. CDR1 is SQVTM and CDR2 is ANQGSEA in the germline V gene. With V trimmed by 2 bases and J by 10 bases, 11 bases remained unmatched. This CDR3 is 14 amino acids long. The CDR3 here is CSVELRRASGEQFF. The CDR3 DNA sequence: TGCAGCGTTGAACTCCGGAGGGCTAGCGGCGAGCAGTTCTTC.

This clone was counted once. The chain couples TRBV18 to TRBJ1-1; D is perhaps TRBD1 (5 bases). Per germline, CDR1 KGHSH and CDR2 LQKENI. With 3 bases removed from V and 0 bases from J, the gap between germline ends came to 11 bases. The CDR3 is made up of 15 amino acids. The CDR3 sequence: CASSPLGQLNTEAFF. The DNA of the CDR3 is TGTGCCAGCTCACCCTTGGGGCAGTTGAACACTGAAGCTTTCTTT.

The chain recombines TRBV10-3 with TRBJ2-5; the match to TRBD1 covers 8 bases. This CDR3 comprises 15 residues. Unmatched junction bases numbered 7, after V lost 6 bases and J lost 1 base. Germline CDR1 reads ENHRY; CDR2 reads SYGVKD. The CDR3 nucleotides read TGTGCCATCAGCTCCGGGACAGGTGCCCAAGAGACCCAGTACTTC. Protein sequence: CAISSGTGAQETQYF.

The gene calls are TRBV6-5 and TRBJ2-1; 7 nucleotides align to TRBD2. V lost 10 bases, J lost 4 bases, and 10 bases stayed unmatched. This CDR3 is built from 14 residues. Germline-derived CDR1 and CDR2 are MNHEY and SVGAGI. The CDR3 DNA reads as TGTGCCACCCGAAGCGGGAACCTTTACAATGAGCAGTTCTTC. Translation: CATRSGNLYNEQFF.

The chain combines TRBV11-2 with TRBJ2-3; D is unresolved. The V gene's germline CDR1 is SGHAT and CDR2 FQNNGV. The CDR3 runs 13 residues. V was trimmed by 0 bases and J by 4 bases, leaving 5 bases between them. The CDR3 DNA sequence: TGTGCCAGCAGCTTAGATATCGCAGATACGCAGTATTTT. This codes for CASSLDIADTQYF.

The gene calls are TRBV5-6 and TRBJ2-7, with D possibly TRBD1 on 5 matching bases. This CDR3 spans 14 amino acids. Germline loops: CDR1 SGHDT, CDR2 YYEEEE. V lost 3 bases, J lost 0 bases, and 10 bases lay in between. CDR3 nucleotide sequence: TGTGCCAGCAGCTCCCGGACATACTCCTACGAGCAGTACTTC. Its protein product is CASSSRTYSYEQYF.

The chain carries TRBV6-5 and TRBJ2-7; 8 bases fit TRBD1. The ends lost 2 bases at V and 6 bases at J; junction bases unmatched: 9. Germline-derived CDR1 and CDR2 are MNHEY and SVGAGI. This CDR3 region has 15 residues. CDR3 DNA sequence: TGTGCCAGCAGTTACGGTCGGACAGGGCTTGGCGAGCAGTACTTC. It yields the protein CASSYGRTGLGEQYF.

This rearrangement joins TRBV2 to TRBJ2-2; tentative D call: TRBD2 (6 bases). Germline V gene lookup returns CDR1 SNHLY and CDR2 FYNNEI. V lost 4 bases, J lost 3 bases, and 15 bases lay in between. The CDR3 is 16 residues long. The CDR3 bases are TGTGCCAGCAGTGGCGTGGATAGCGGCTACACCGGGGAGCTGTTTTTT. Amino acids: CASSGVDSGYTGELFF.

The chain couples TRBV19 to TRBJ1-1; the match to TRBD1 covers 7 bases. CDR3 length: 14 amino acids. Losses at the gene ends were 3 bases for V and 4 bases for J; bases not matched to a gene: 5. Per germline, CDR1 LNHDA and CDR2 SQIVND (reference sequence). In nucleotides, the CDR3 is TGTGCCAGTAGTATTTGGGCAGGGGGCACTGAAGCTTTCTTT. This codes for CASSIWAGGTEAFF.